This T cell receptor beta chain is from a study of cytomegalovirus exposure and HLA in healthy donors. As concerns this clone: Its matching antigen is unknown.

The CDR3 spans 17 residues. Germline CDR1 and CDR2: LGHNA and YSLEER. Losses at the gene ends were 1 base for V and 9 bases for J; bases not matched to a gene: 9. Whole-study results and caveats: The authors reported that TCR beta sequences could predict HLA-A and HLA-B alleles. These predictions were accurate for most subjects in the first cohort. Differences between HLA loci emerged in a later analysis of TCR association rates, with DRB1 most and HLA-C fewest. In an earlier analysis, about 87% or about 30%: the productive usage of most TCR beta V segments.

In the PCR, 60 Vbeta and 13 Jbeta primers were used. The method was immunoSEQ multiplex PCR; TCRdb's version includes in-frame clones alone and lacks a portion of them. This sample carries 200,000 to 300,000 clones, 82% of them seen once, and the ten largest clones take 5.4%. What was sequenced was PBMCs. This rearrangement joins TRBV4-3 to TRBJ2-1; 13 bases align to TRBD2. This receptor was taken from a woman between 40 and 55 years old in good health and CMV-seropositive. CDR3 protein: CASSQVSRTSGSGEQFF. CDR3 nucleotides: TGCGCCAGCAGCCAAGTTTCTAGGACTAGCGGGAGCGGTGAGCAGTTCTTC.